This T cell receptor (beta chain) was observed in a study of blood T cell repertoires in COVID-19. The wider study: The United States, Italy and Spain provided the acute and convalescent COVID-19 samples. PBMCs, B-cell-depleted T cells, or T cells provided the cDNA or gDNA that made up the material.

CDR1 and CDR2 from the germline V gene are KGHSH and LQKENI. J lost 3 bases, V lost 6 bases, and 10 bases had no gene match. This CDR3 comprises 16 residues. Study processing details: Reference gene primer amplification gave nucleated cell count estimates. The data were produced by immunoSEQ multiplex PCR, yet TCRdb's version contains in-frame clones alone and is incomplete. That table supplies the V and J calls and clone size; D and trimming were determined from the DNA. There are 200,000 to 250,000 clones in the sample; around 87% occur only once, and over 2.5% lies in the top ten. V gene TRBV18 combines with J gene TRBJ1-2, with 10 bases identical to TRBD1. Sequenced input: peripheral blood. This clonotype was obtained from a man in his sixties with acute or convalescent COVID-19. The CDR3 nucleotides are TGTGCCAGCTCCTTCATCAGGGACAGGGGTTACTATGGCTACACCTTC. Protein sequence: CASSFIRDRGYYGYTF.